The 7 T cell receptor beta chains below all came from one sample that was sequenced in a study of cytomegalovirus exposure and HLA in healthy donors (dated by TCRdb to the late 2010s). Libraries were prepared through the immunoSEQ multiplex PCR assay. For the multiplex PCR, a mixture combining 60 forward primers for TCR Vbeta segments and 13 reverse primers for TCR Jbeta segments was used. As stored in TCRdb, this immuneACCESS dataset retains in-frame rearrangements with V and J assigned. A fraction of the clones does not appear; measured against another copy, unresolved V genes explain less than half of the discrepancy, and the remainder lacks a known reason. This sample comprises around 140,000 clones, 82% of them detected only once. The ten top clones hold 8.1% of the sample. The sequenced sample consisted of PBMCs. These receptors were collected from a woman in her 50s in good health and CMV-seropositive.

The chain links TRBV5-1 to TRBJ1-1, with 7 bases fitting TRBD1. The CDR3 loop spans 15 amino acids. J was trimmed by 1 base and V by 0 bases; bases with no gene match: 3. The germline V gene has CDR1 SGHRS and CDR2 YFSETQ. The CDR3 protein is CASSLVAGGNTEAFF. DNA for the CDR3: TGCGCCAGCAGCTTGGTGGCAGGGGGGAACACTGAAGCTTTCTTT.

CDR3 DNA sequence: TGTGCCAGCAGTTTATCCCTCTCTTACAGGGATTCACCCCTCCACTTT. Its translation is CASSLSLSYRDSPLHF. The J gene is TRBJ1-6, the V gene TRBV27, with D maybe TRBD1 (6 bases). Looked up from germline, CDR1 is MNHEY and CDR2 is SMNVEV (reference sequence). V lost 0 bases and J lost 8, with 14 bases in between. The CDR3 loop spans 16 amino acids.

The chain has TRBV7-8 and TRBJ1-1, with D perhaps matching TRBD1 (6 bases). V was trimmed by 2 bases and J by 3 bases, leaving 13 bases between them. CDR3 size: 15 residues. Germline V gene data show CDR1 as SGHVS and CDR2 as FQNEAQ. The CDR3 nucleotides are TGTGCCAGCAGCTTATTCAGGGGCGCGGACACTGAAGCTTTCTTT. It specifies CASSLFRGADTEAFF.

The chain has TRBV6-5 and TRBJ1-2, with no clear D. V lost 0 bases, J lost 8 bases, and 19 bases lay in between. Per germline, CDR1 MNHEY and CDR2 SVGAGI. There are 16 residues in the CDR3. CDR3 DNA sequence: TGTGCCAGCAGTTACTCGATTCGAGGAACCTTAAGGGGCTACACCTTC. Protein product: CASSYSIRGTLRGYTF.

The rearrangement uses TRBV30 and TRBJ1-6; D remains ambiguous. The CDR3 extends over 13 amino acids. Germline V gene data show CDR1 as GTSNPN and CDR2 as SVGIG (reference sequence). V dropped 5 bases and J dropped 9 bases, with 14 bases sitting between them. The CDR3 sequence is CAWLGGDTSPLHF. DNA of the CDR3: TGTGCCTGGCTGGGAGGCGATACTTCACCCCTCCACTTT.

This clone has just a few counts. The gene calls are TRBV5-1 and TRBJ1-1; D not resolved. V shed 0 bases and J shed 3 bases, with 12 bases lying between them. The CDR3 covers 15 residues. Germline lookup yields CDR1 SGHRS and CDR2 YFSETQ. CDR3 protein: CASSLDPGRDTEAFF. Written as DNA, the CDR3 is TGCGCCAGCAGCTTGGATCCGGGGAGGGACACTGAAGCTTTCTTT.

The rearrangement links TRBV15 to TRBJ1-5, with D possibly TRBD1 on 6 matching bases. The length of the CDR3 is 17 residues. Trimming stripped 0 bases from V and 1 base from J, with 13 bases between. Germline loops: CDR1 LNHNV, CDR2 YYDKDF (reference sequence). This chain's CDR3 is CATSRDLQGYSNQPQHF. The CDR3 coding sequence is TGTGCCACCAGCAGAGATCTCCAGGGGTACAGCAATCAGCCCCAGCATTTT.